This T cell receptor (beta chain) was identified in a study of blood T cell repertoires in COVID-19. Study as a whole: Acute-phase and convalescent COVID-19 samples originated in the United States, Italy and Spain. PBMCs, B-cell-depleted T cells, or T cells were the source of the cDNA or gDNA that made up the material.

Those enrolled in Seattle joined during active infection and were followed longitudinally afterward. Trimming cost V 2 bases and J 6 bases, with 16 bases left between them. This CDR3 is built from 15 residues. Germline CDR1 reads LNHNV; CDR2 reads YYDKDF (reference sequence). Source study methods: Amplification with reference gene primers provided the estimates of nucleated cell counts. The protocol was immunoSEQ multiplex PCR, while the TCRdb copy is restricted to in-frame clones and leaves out a portion. For V, J and clone size, that table is used; D and trimming come from the DNA. The sample shows about 200,000 clones, approximately 90% of them seen only once.

V gene TRBV15 combines with J gene TRBJ1-1; TRBD1 is a possible D gene (6 bases). The receptor was isolated from a man in his forties or fifties with COVID-19, enrolled during active disease. Sample: peripheral blood. CDR3 residues: CATSRHQGGESEAFF. CDR3 in DNA: TGTGCCACCAGCAGACACCAAGGGGGGGAGTCTGAAGCTTTCTTT.